Listed below are T cell receptor beta chains from one sample, sequenced in a study of T cells in Graves' hyperthyroidism and ophthalmopathy. A single record per CDR3 protein comes from TCRdb applying MiXCR to the multiplex PCR reads. The sample yields about 180,000 distinct CDR3 sequences, 8% to 9.5% seen once. The sample consisted of blood. The origin of the receptors is a young woman with Graves' hyperthyroidism that later progressed to Graves' ophthalmopathy. CDR3s include the opening cysteine and the closing phenylalanine or tryptophan. Each record gives: V gene, clone size, D gene, J gene, CDR3 DNA, CDR3 protein. The D gene is left open where the match is weak. Where a row states a size, it is once, few, many or the class of an expanded clone; other rows omit it.

>TRBV5-1|.|TRBD2|TRBJ2-2
TGCGCCAGCAGCTTCGGCGGGAGGGCCGACACCGGGGAGCTGTTTTTT
CASSFGGRADTGELFF
>TRBV3-1|few|.|TRBJ2-1
TGTGCCAGCAGCCCGAGCGGGGACAACTCCTACAATGAGCAGTTCTTC
CASSPSGDNSYNEQFF
>TRBV11-3|many|.|TRBJ2-2
TGTGCCAGCAGCTTAGATCTCGGGGCCGGCACCGGGGAGCTGTTTTTT
CASSLDLGAGTGELFF
>TRBV2|many|.|TRBJ2-3
TGTGCCAGCAGTGGGAAAGGGCGGGGTAGCACAGATACGCAGTATTTT
CASSGKGRGSTDTQYF
>TRBV30|many|TRBD1|TRBJ1-5
TGTGCCTGGAGTCGGGGGACAGGGCCTCTCGGCAATCAGCCCCAGCATTTT
CAWSRGTGPLGNQPQHF
>TRBV6-2/TRBV6-3|many|TRBD1|TRBJ1-6
TGTGCCAGCAGTCGACAGGGATATAGTTCACCCCTCCACTTT
CASSRQGYSSPLHF
>TRBV14|.|.|TRBJ1-2
TGTGCCAGCAGCCTCGGCGGGAGTGGAGACTATGGCTACACCTTC
CASSLGGSGDYGYTF
>TRBV20-1|many|TRBD2|TRBJ2-5
TGCAGTGCCAAACACGGACTAGCGGGTTGGGAGACCCAGTACTTC
CSAKHGLAGWETQYF
>TRBV24-1|.|.|TRBJ2-2
TGTGCCACCAGTGAAATTGGTGGGACCGGGGAGCTGTTTTTT
CATSEIGGTGELFF
>TRBV4-1|few|TRBD2|TRBJ2-3
TGCGCCAGCAGCCTCAGACTAGCGGGGGGGCAAGCAGATACGCAGTATTTT
CASSLRLAGGQADTQYF
>TRBV12-5|.|.|TRBJ2-2
TGTGCTAGTGGACCGAACACCGGGGAGCTGTTTTTT
CASGPNTGELFF
>TRBV11-2|many|.|TRBJ2-7
TGTGCCAGCAGCCCCGGGGGTCCGCCCTACGAGCAGTACTTC
CASSPGGPPYEQYF
>TRBV5-6|many|TRBD2|TRBJ2-5
TGTGCCAGCAGCGCCGTCGGACTAGCGGGACAAGAGACCCAGTACTTC
CASSAVGLAGQETQYF
>TRBV30|many|TRBD1|TRBJ1-5
TGTGCCTGGACGACAGGGTATCAGCCCCAGCATTTT
CAWTTGYQPQHF
>TRBV20-1|many|.|TRBJ1-5
TGCAGTGCTAGAACTCTCGAGGGCAATCAGCCCCAGCATTTT
CSARTLEGNQPQHF
>TRBV6-2/TRBV6-3|many|.|TRBJ2-4
TGTGCCAGCAGTGAAACGGATGGGTGGAACATTCAGTACTTC
CASSETDGWNIQYF
>TRBV20-1|many|.|TRBJ1-2
TGCAGTGCTAGAGATCTGGTAATTTTGGACTATGGCTACACCTTC
CSARDLVILDYGYTF
>TRBV5-1|few|TRBD2|TRBJ2-2
TGCGCCAGCAGCTTGGCGGTCCTAGCGGGAGTCGGGGAGCTGTTTTTT
CASSLAVLAGVGELFF
>TRBV27|many|.|TRBJ2-2
TGTGCCAGCAGTTTTTTCGTTAGGGGAACCGGGGAGCTGTTTTTT
CASSFFVRGTGELFF
>TRBV6-1|many|.|TRBJ1-5
TGTGCCAGCAGTTTAGAACGGACACCTAGCAATCAGCCCCAGCATTTT
CASSLERTPSNQPQHF
>TRBV14|many|TRBD2|TRBJ2-2
TGTGCCAGCAGCCCCTTAATAGGGGAGGGAAGTATCGGGGAGCTGTTTTTT
CASSPLIGEGSIGELFF
>TRBV7-6|many|.|TRBJ2-2
TGTGCCAGCAGCTTAGGCACCGCGAACACCGGGGAGCTGTTTTTT
CASSLGTANTGELFF
>TRBV10-1|.|TRBD1|TRBJ1-2
TGCGCCAGCAGTGTGGCCGGGACAGGGGGTTACTATGGCTACACCTTC
CASSVAGTGGYYGYTF
>TRBV5-1|many|.|TRBJ2-7
TGCGCCAGCAGCTTGGGTCTAGGGAGTAGATACGAGCAGTACTTC
CASSLGLGSRYEQYF
>TRBV3-1|many|.|TRBJ2-1
TGTGCCAGCAGCCAAACGAGAAGCAAGCAGTTCTTC
CASSQTRSKQFF
>TRBV24-1|.|.|TRBJ2-1
TGTGCCACCAGTGATTTAAACCCGGCAATAGGGAATGAGCAGTTCTTC
CATSDLNPAIGNEQFF
>TRBV7-9|many|.|TRBJ2-4
TGTGCCAGCAGCTTAGGGGGGACTGCACCCCCCAAAAACATTCAGTACTTC
CASSLGGTAPPKNIQYF
>TRBV2|many|.|TRBJ2-1
TGTGCCAGTACACTAGGAGATGGGACCCGCAATGAGCAGTTCTTC
CASTLGDGTRNEQFF
>TRBV12-5|.|.|TRBJ2-2
TGTGCTAGTGGTTTGGGAGGAGCCGGGGAGCTGTTTTTT
CASGLGGAGELFF
>TRBV10-3|many|.|TRBJ2-2
TGTGCCATCAGTGACAGGGGAGGGCTGGACACCGGGGAGCTGTTTTTT
CAISDRGGLDTGELFF
>TRBV19|many|.|TRBJ1-2
TGTGCCAGTAGTAACCGCGCAGGGCGACAGAACTATGGCTACACCTTC
CASSNRAGRQNYGYTF
>TRBV6-1|few|.|TRBJ2-7
TGTGCCAGCAGTGCCCGAGGCTACGAGCAGTACTTC
CASSARGYEQYF
>TRBV11-2|many|.|TRBJ2-3
TGTGCCAGCAGCCCTATAAAGGACTACCTCACAGATACGCAGTATTTT
CASSPIKDYLTDTQYF
>TRBV19|many|.|TRBJ1-5
TGTGCCAGTAGTATTACGGGAAATACCGCTAATCAGCCCCAGCATTTT
CASSITGNTANQPQHF
>TRBV6-1|many|.|TRBJ1-5
TGTGCCAGCAGCCCTCCAGAACCCAATCAGCCCCAGCATTTT
CASSPPEPNQPQHF
>TRBV3-1|many|.|TRBJ2-3
TGTGCCAGCAGCCAAGATTACGTAGGCGAGGTCAAAGCGGATACGCAGTATTTT
CASSQDYVGEVKADTQYF
>TRBV4-1|many|TRBD2|TRBJ2-3
TGCGCCAGCAGCCAAGCGGGGGGGAAGTGGACGCAGTATTTT
CASSQAGGKWTQYF
>TRBV20-1|many|.|TRBJ1-4
TGCAGTGCTAGAGATCGGGGTTTTAATGAAAAACTGTTTTTT
CSARDRGFNEKLFF
>TRBV6-1|many|TRBD1|TRBJ2-5
TGTGCCAGCAGGGACAGGGGAGCGGAGACCCAGTACTTC
CASRDRGAETQYF
>TRBV3-1|many|TRBD2|TRBJ2-1
TGTGCCAGCAGCCAACTGTCCAGCGGGGTGTCGCAGTTCTTC
CASSQLSSGVSQFF
>TRBV20-1|many|TRBD2|TRBJ2-1
TGCAGTGCCCTCAGGACTAGCGGGAGTATTAGGAATGAGCAGTTCTTC
CSALRTSGSIRNEQFF
>TRBV11-2|.|TRBD1|TRBJ2-2
TGTGCCAGCAGCCAACGGCAGGGGGCTCTGGGGGAGCTGTTTTTT
CASSQRQGALGELFF
>TRBV28|many|.|TRBJ2-7
TGTGCCAGCACCTTTGGACGGAGCTACGAGCAGTACTTC
CASTFGRSYEQYF
>TRBV2|many|.|TRBJ2-2
TGTGCCAGCAGTTTCGAGAACACCGGGGAGCTGTTTTTT
CASSFENTGELFF
>TRBV25-1|.|TRBD1|TRBJ2-7
TGTGCCAGCAGTGAAGAAGGACAGGCCCACGAGCAGTACTTC
CASSEEGQAHEQYF
>TRBV4-1|.|.|TRBJ1-2
TGCGCCAGCAGCCGAAACAACAATGGCTACACCTTC
CASSRNNNGYTF
>TRBV11-3|many|.|TRBJ2-3
TGTGCCAGCAGCTTAGGGATGGGGATAGATACGCAGTATTTT
CASSLGMGIDTQYF
>TRBV25-1|few|.|TRBJ2-6
TGTGCCAGCCGCCCCGGGCCCGCCGGGGCCAACGTCCTGACTTTC
CASRPGPAGANVLTF
>TRBV20-1|.|.|TRBJ1-6
TGCAGTGCTTATGACAGATTACCCGCGACCTATAATTCACCCCTCCACTTT
CSAYDRLPATYNSPLHF
>TRBV12-3/TRBV12-4|many|.|TRBJ2-3
TGTGCCAGCAGTTTAAGGGGAAACACAGATACGCAGTATTTT
CASSLRGNTDTQYF
>TRBV3-1|once|.|TRBJ2-6
TGTGCCAGCAGCCAAGGGGGCTGGAGCTCTGGGGCCAACGTCCTGACTTTC
CASSQGGWSSGANVLTF
>TRBV7-9|many|.|TRBJ2-7
TGTGCCAGCAGCTTATCAGGGTACGAGCAGTACTTC
CASSLSGYEQYF
>TRBV28|.|TRBD1|TRBJ2-7
TGTGCCAGTCGGGACAGCCTCTACGAGCAGTACTTC
CASRDSLYEQYF
>TRBV6-1|many|TRBD1|TRBJ1-2
TGTGCCAGCAGCAAAACCGGGACAGGGTCTGGCTATGGCTACACCTTC
CASSKTGTGSGYGYTF